This T cell receptor (beta chain) appears in the sequencing data of a study of glioma-infiltrating T cells. Amplification of TCR alpha and beta CDR3 regions from RNA used iRepertoire nested multiplex PCR. TCRdb independently ran MiXCR on the multiplex PCR reads; one entry per CDR3 protein. This sample has about 200,000 distinct CDR3 sequences, with over 25% found just once. V lost 5 bases and J 5 bases, leaving 18 bases between the germline ends. The germline CDR1 and CDR2 sequences are SGHTA and FQGNSA. CDR3 size: 15 residues. Note on this clonotype: A much larger clone lies one base from this, so it may be a read error.

The receptor was derived from a human donor with low-grade glioma or glioblastoma, undergoing nonglioma brain surgery, or in good health (not recorded which). The chain is built from TRBV7-2 and TRBJ1-1; unclear D gene. Sample: glioma tissue, nonneoplastic brain tissue, or PBMCs (not recorded which). The CDR3: CASSPKSALKTEAFF. CDR3 nucleotide sequence: TGTGCCAGCAGCCCCAAGTCTGCCCTTAAGACTGAAGCTTTCTTT.